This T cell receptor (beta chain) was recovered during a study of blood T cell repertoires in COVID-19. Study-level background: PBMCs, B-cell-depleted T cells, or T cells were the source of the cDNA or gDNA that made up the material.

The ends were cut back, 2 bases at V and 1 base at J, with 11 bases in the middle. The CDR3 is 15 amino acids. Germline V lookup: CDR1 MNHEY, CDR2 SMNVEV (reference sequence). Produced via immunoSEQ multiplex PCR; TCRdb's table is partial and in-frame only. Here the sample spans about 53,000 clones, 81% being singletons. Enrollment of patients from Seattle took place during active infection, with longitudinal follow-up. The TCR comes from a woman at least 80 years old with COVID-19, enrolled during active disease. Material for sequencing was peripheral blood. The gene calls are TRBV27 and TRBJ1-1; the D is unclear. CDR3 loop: CASSLSQVPNTEAFF. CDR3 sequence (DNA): TGTGCCAGCAGTTTAAGTCAGGTACCGAACACTGAAGCTTTCTTT.